The 15 T cell receptor beta chains presented below share a single source sample, sequenced in a study of sequential checkpoint blockade in melanoma. Clones were read by immunoSEQ multiplex PCR, and TCRdb kept only the in-frame ones, dropping some. The table includes tens of thousands of clones, roughly 32% detected once. Noted treatment: randomized to nivolumab then ipilimumab (arm A) or the reverse (arm B). The sequenced sample was tumor tissue (inferred from file names), obtained from a patient given nivolumab and ipilimumab in sequence. The source of these receptors is a human donor with melanoma.

The chain recombines TRBV28 with TRBJ1-3; a possible D gene is TRBD1 (5 bases). The V gene's germline CDR1 is MDHEN and CDR2 SYDVKM. The CDR3 totals 15 residues. Trimming stripped 4 bases from V and 3 bases from J, with 13 bases between. The CDR3 DNA sequence: TGTGCCAGCAGTTCGGCGTCGGGGCATGGAAACACCATATATTTT. Its protein is CASSSASGHGNTIYF.

The chain combines TRBV11-3 with TRBJ2-6, with unresolved D. V was cut by 5 bases and J by 0 bases, with 5 bases left in between. The CDR3 is made up of 14 amino acids. Per germline, CDR1 SGHNT and CDR2 YENEEA. The CDR3 spells CASSLFSGANVLTF. CDR3 in DNA: TGTGCCAGCAGCCTTTTCTCTGGGGCCAACGTCCTGACTTTC. Combining the CDR3 with reference TRBV11-3 and TRBJ2-6 gives the whole variable domain EAGVVQSPRYKIIEKKQPVAFWCNPISGHNTLYWYLQNLGQGPELLIRYENEEAVDDSQLPKDRFSAERLKGVDSTLKIQPAELGDSAVYLCASSLFSGANVLTFGAGSRLTVL.

The J gene is TRBJ2-2, the V gene TRBV14, with 9 bases aligning to TRBD1. Germline trimming cut 5 bases from V and 5 bases from J; bases unmatched to any gene: 6. CDR3 size: 15 residues. Germline loops: CDR1 SGHDN, CDR2 FVKESK. The CDR3 protein is CASSSTGGGTGELFF. The DNA of the CDR3 is TGTGCCAGCAGCTCGACAGGGGGAGGAACCGGGGAGCTGTTTTTT.

The chain combines TRBV19 with TRBJ1-2, with 8 bases matching TRBD1. The CDR3 consists of 14 residues. CDR1 and CDR2 (germline): LNHDA, SQIVND (reference sequence). V trimming: 9 bases; J trimming: 2 bases; junction bases outside the gene matches: 8. CDR3 in DNA: TGTGCCAGCGCAACCGGGGACAGGAACTATGGCTACACCTTC. Translation: CASATGDRNYGYTF. Supplemented by reference TRBV19 and TRBJ1-2, the full variable domain reads DGGITQSPKYLFRKEGQNVTLSCEQNLNHDAMYWYRQDPGQGLRLIYYSQIVNDFQKGDIAEGYSVSREKKESFPLTVTSAQKNPTAFYLCASATGDRNYGYTFGSGTRLTVV.

This clone was counted between two and nine times. The rearrangement uses TRBV6-8 and TRBJ1-1; 11 bases agree with TRBD1. The CDR3 is 19 residues long. V lost 7 bases to trimming and J lost 5 bases; unmatched junction nucleotides: 21. CDR1 and CDR2 from the germline V gene are MNHGY and SAAAGT. The CDR3 sequence: CASTDSFRTGGASGTEAFF. CDR3 coding DNA: TGTGCCAGCACCGACTCTTTCCGGACAGGGGGCGCGTCGGGTACTGAAGCTTTCTTT.

This chain connects TRBV11-3 to TRBJ1-4; TRBD1 agrees at 9 bases. Germline-derived CDR1 and CDR2 are SGHNT and YENEEA. Trimming at V came to 6 bases and at J to 10 bases, leaving 12 bases not matched to a gene. This CDR3 contains 15 residues. In DNA, the CDR3 is TGTGCCAGCAGAGGACCGGGACAGGGTTTAGGAAAACTGTTTTTT. Translated: CASRGPGQGLGKLFF.

The chain uses TRBV12-5 and TRBJ2-1, with 11 bases that match TRBD2. This CDR3 has 16 residues. From germline, CDR1 is LGHNT and CDR2 FRNRAP. V trimming: 2 bases; J trimming: 7 bases; junction bases outside the gene matches: 7. The CDR3 sequence is CASGLTSSGRRNEQFF. DNA of the CDR3: TGTGCTAGTGGTTTGACGTCTAGCGGGAGGCGAAATGAGCAGTTCTTC.

The genes are TRBV10-3 and TRBJ1-5, with D unclear. The CDR3 is 13 amino acids. V lost 0 bases, J lost 5 bases, and 5 bases lay in between. Germline loops: CDR1 ENHRY, CDR2 SYGVKD. For the CDR3, the DNA is TGTGCCATCAGTGAGTCGAGGGATCAGCCCCAGCATTTT. It codes for CAISESRDQPQHF.

The rearrangement links TRBV15 to TRBJ1-1, with TRBD1 matching over 7 bases. This CDR3 has 22 amino acids. Trimming removed 0 bases from V and 0 bases from J; junction bases left unmatched: 22. Germline-derived CDR1 and CDR2 are LNHNV and YYDKDF (reference sequence). CDR3 amino acids: CATSRDFDRDSGGITMNTEAFF. The DNA for the CDR3 is TGTGCCACCAGCAGAGATTTTGATAGGGATTCAGGGGGTATTACAATGAACACTGAAGCTTTCTTT. The complete variable domain, with remaining parts taken from reference TRBV15 and TRBJ1-1, reads DAMVIQNPRYQVTQFGKPVTLSCSQTLNHNVMYWYQQKSSQAPKLLFHYYDKDFNNEADTPDNFQSRRPNTSFCFLDIRSPGLGDTAMYLCATSRDFDRDSGGITMNTEAFFGQGTRLTVV.

This chain joins TRBV19 and TRBJ1-1, with unresolved D. Trimming took 5 bases from V and 4 from J, leaving 14 bases between them. The germline CDR1 and CDR2 sequences are LNHDA and SQIVND (reference sequence). The CDR3 is made up of 14 amino acids. CDR3 DNA: TGTGCCAGTAGTGCTCAGGCCTGGGTCACTGAAGCTTTCTTT. It codes for CASSAQAWVTEAFF.

This clone was counted at least ten times. This chain connects TRBV11-3 to TRBJ1-1; 9 positions agree with TRBD1. Germline CDR1 and CDR2: SGHNT and YENEEA. The CDR3 totals 16 residues. The junction had 11 bases not matched to a gene; V was cut back by 6 bases and J by 3 bases. In nucleotides, the CDR3 is TGTGCCAGCAGGGGGATACAGGGGGCCTACCACACTGAAGCTTTCTTT. It translates to CASRGIQGAYHTEAFF.

The CDR3: CASSLGGGQAGNTIYF. The CDR3 region has the DNA TGTGCCAGCAGCTTAGGAGGGGGCCAAGCTGGAAACACCATATATTTT. The rearrangement joins TRBV11-3 to TRBJ1-3; 7 bases match TRBD1. V was pared by 1 base and J by 2 bases, with 5 bases of the junction left unmatched. Germline CDR1 reads SGHNT; CDR2 reads YENEEA. CDR3 length: 16 amino acids.

This clone was observed a few times. This chain joins TRBV11-3 and TRBJ1-5, with TRBD1 identical over 9 bases. The V segment lost 5 bases and the J segment 4 bases; nucleotides outside the gene matches: 9. CDR1 is SGHNT and CDR2 is YENEEA in the germline V gene. The CDR3 length is 16 residues. The CDR3 is CASSLEQGAGNQPQHF. The CDR3 nucleotides read TGTGCCAGCAGCCTTGAACAGGGGGCAGGGAATCAGCCCCAGCATTTT.

There are a few counts of this clone. The rearrangement links TRBV19 to TRBJ1-1; a possible D gene is TRBD1 (5 bases). Between the trimmed V and J ends, which lost 5 bases and 5 bases, there was a span of 12 bases. Germline CDR1 is LNHDA and CDR2 is SQIVND (reference sequence). The length of the CDR3 is 13 residues. DNA for the CDR3: TGTGCCAGTAGTCAATTGAAGGGGACTGAAGCTTTCTTT. It translates to CASSQLKGTEAFF.

The chain employs TRBV19 and TRBJ2-1, with TRBD2 matching 8 bases. The junction had 8 bases not matched to a gene; V was cut back by 7 bases and J by 0 bases. Per the germline V gene, CDR1 is LNHDA and CDR2 is SQIVND (reference sequence). The CDR3 totals 16 residues. CDR3: CASTPLAGGSYNEQFF. In DNA, the CDR3 is TGTGCCAGTACCCCCCTAGCGGGCGGCTCCTACAATGAGCAGTTCTTC.